Presented here are 27 T cell receptor beta chains from one specimen sequenced in a study of cytomegalovirus exposure and HLA in healthy donors. The PCR had 60 Vbeta and 13 Jbeta primers. Clones were read by immunoSEQ multiplex PCR, and TCRdb kept only the in-frame ones, dropping some. The table lists some 100,000 clones, 74% of them singletons. Source material: PBMCs. These receptors were taken from a human donor in good health.

This clone has only one observation. The chain is built from TRBV7-2 and TRBJ1-2; D gene ambiguous. The germline V and J ends were trimmed by 1 base and 8 bases, with 8 bases remaining between them. The germline CDR1 and CDR2 sequences are SGHTA and FQGNSA. CDR3 length equals 12 residues. The CDR3 nucleotides read TGTGCCAGCAGCTTAGATAGAATAGGCTACACCTTC. This translates into CASSLDRIGYTF.

Written as DNA, the CDR3 is TGTGCCAGCAGCGTAGCTTGGGGGGGCACAGATACGCAGTATTTT. The encoded protein is CASSVAWGGTDTQYF. This rearrangement joins TRBV9 to TRBJ2-3; a possible D gene is TRBD2 (6 bases). CDR1 SGDLS and CDR2 YYNGEE come from the germline V gene. V lost 0 bases to trimming and J lost 1 base, with 9 bases between them. The CDR3 length is 15 residues. The full variable domain, with the rest looked up from reference TRBV9 and TRBJ2-3, is DSGVTQTPKHLITATGQRVTLRCSPRSGDLSVYWYQQSLDQGLQFLIQYYNGEERAKGNILERFSAQQFPDLHSELNLSSLELGDSALYFCASSVAWGGTDTQYFGPGTRLTVL.

The J gene is TRBJ1-2, the V gene TRBV30, with TRBD1 matching 9 bases. V lost 5 bases to trimming and J lost 4 bases; unmatched junction nucleotides: 5. CDR3 size: 13 residues. Per the germline V gene, CDR1 is GTSNPN and CDR2 is SVGIG (reference sequence). CDR3 loop: CAWGGQGIYGYTF. The CDR3 nucleotides are TGTGCCTGGGGAGGACAGGGGATCTATGGCTACACCTTC.

The chain joins TRBV7-2 to TRBJ2-7; a possible D gene is TRBD2 (6 bases). CDR1 and CDR2 (germline): SGHTA, FQGNSA. The length of the CDR3 is 13 residues. The V end lost 5 bases, the J end lost 3 bases, and 11 bases lay between the germline ends. The CDR3 DNA reads as TGTGCCAGCAGCCTCACTAGCTACTACGAGCAGTACTTC. This encodes CASSLTSYYEQYF.

The chain employs TRBV7-9 and TRBJ2-5; D might be TRBD1 (6 bases). Germline V lookup: CDR1 SEHNR, CDR2 FQNEAQ (reference sequence). The CDR3 runs 13 residues. Trimming removed 4 bases from V and 5 bases from J, with 11 bases in between. The CDR3 here is CASSSQGIETQYF. CDR3 DNA: TGTGCCAGCAGCTCACAGGGAATCGAGACCCAGTACTTC.

The rearrangement joins TRBV19 to TRBJ1-5; no definite D call. Germline-derived CDR1 and CDR2 are LNHDA and SQIVND (reference sequence). The V end lost 1 base, the J end lost 1 base, and 11 bases lay between the germline ends. CDR3 length: 16 residues. CDR3 region: CASSIALIGSNQPQHF. In nucleotides, the CDR3 is TGTGCCAGTAGTATAGCTCTAATCGGGAGCAATCAGCCCCAGCATTTT. Looking up the rest from reference TRBV19 and TRBJ1-5 gives the full variable domain: DGGITQSPKYLFRKEGQNVTLSCEQNLNHDAMYWYRQDPGQGLRLIYYSQIVNDFQKGDIAEGYSVSREKKESFPLTVTSAQKNPTAFYLCASSIALIGSNQPQHFGDGTRLSIL.

This sequence joins TRBV5-1 and TRBJ2-1; TRBD2 matches at 7 bases. Germline lookup yields CDR1 SGHRS and CDR2 YFSETQ. This CDR3 has 15 residues. V lost 2 bases to trimming and J lost 8 bases; unmatched junction nucleotides: 10. The CDR3 coding sequence is TGCGCCAGCAGCTTTTACCTGGGGGGGGAGGATGAGCAGTTCTTC. It translates to CASSFYLGGEDEQFF.

The chain combines TRBV25-1 with TRBJ1-3; D perhaps matches TRBD1 (5 bases). This CDR3 is built from 13 residues. Germline values: CDR1 MGHDK, CDR2 SYGVNS. V lost 9 bases, J lost 6 bases, and 15 bases lay in between. This CDR3 reads CASTQAGENTIYF. The CDR3 coding sequence is TGTGCCAGTACACAGGCCGGCGAAAACACCATATATTTT. Combining the CDR3 with reference TRBV25-1 and TRBJ1-3 gives the whole variable domain EADIYQTPRYLVIGTGKKITLECSQTMGHDKMYWYQQDPGMELHLIHYSYGVNSTEKGDLSSESTVSRIRTEHFPLTLESARPSHTSQYLCASTQAGENTIYFGEGSWLTVV.

The gene calls are TRBV10-3 and TRBJ1-1, with a weak D call TRBD1 (5 bases). The CDR3 length is 18 residues. V was shortened by 0 bases and J by 0 bases, with 17 bases between the two germline ends. Germline V gives CDR1 ENHRY, CDR2 SYGVKD. The CDR3 sequence: CAISESFITGIMNTEAFF. The CDR3 coding sequence is TGTGCCATCAGTGAGTCCTTCATCACAGGTATCATGAACACTGAAGCTTTCTTT.

The V call is TRBV5-1, the J call TRBJ2-3; 8 bases agree with TRBD2. CDR1 and CDR2 (germline): SGHRS, YFSETQ. The CDR3 sequence is 17 residues long. V dropped 2 bases and J dropped 5; count of bases not matched to a gene: 13. CDR3 in DNA: TGCGCCAGCAGCTTTTTACGGGGGGGCCTTAAGATAGATACGCAGTATTTT. It codes for CASSFLRGGLKIDTQYF.

This clone is a singleton in its sample. The rearrangement links TRBV7-2 to TRBJ2-3; 8 bases are a match to TRBD1. In germline, CDR1 is SGHTA, CDR2 FQGNSA. The CDR3 sequence is 15 residues long. Unmatched junction bases numbered 10, after V lost 7 bases and J lost 4 bases. The DNA for the CDR3 is TGTGCCAGCACCATTGACAGGGGTTGGGCAGATACGCAGTATTTT. Its protein product is CASTIDRGWADTQYF.

The genes are TRBV5-4 and TRBJ2-4; 8 bases fit TRBD1. Unmatched junction bases numbered 8, after V lost 4 bases and J lost 8 bases. The V gene's germline CDR1 is SGHNT and CDR2 YYREEE (reference sequence). The CDR3 runs 14 residues. CDR3 residues: CASSVGQGSDIQYF. The CDR3 DNA reads TGTGCCAGCAGCGTCGGACAGGGTTCGGACATTCAGTACTTC.

The rearrangement links TRBV13 to TRBJ2-7; 7 bases map to TRBD1. This CDR3 comprises 15 residues. Germline values: CDR1 PRHDT, CDR2 FYEKMQ (reference sequence). The junction had 13 bases not matched to a gene; V was cut back by 5 bases and J by 6 bases. The CDR3 here is CASSHGDSSSPEQYF. DNA for the CDR3: TGTGCCAGCAGCCACGGGGACAGCTCATCCCCCGAGCAGTACTTC.

The chain joins TRBV7-2 to TRBJ1-5; no reliable D call. CDR3 size: 15 residues. V gave up 5 bases and J gave up 0 bases, with 11 bases separating them. Germline CDR1 SGHTA, CDR2 FQGNSA. CDR3 residues: CASSGGPNSNQPQHF. The DNA for the CDR3 is TGTGCCAGCAGCGGAGGGCCAAATAGCAATCAGCCCCAGCATTTT.

This rearrangement joins TRBV4-1 to TRBJ2-5, with D possibly matching TRBD2 (6 bases). The V and J ends lost 1 base and 7 bases respectively, with 13 bases between them. Germline CDR1 and CDR2: MGHRA and YSYEKL. The CDR3 sequence is 14 residues long. CDR3 protein: CASSQGVGGRTQYF. The CDR3 coding sequence is TGCGCCAGCAGCCAAGGGGTTGGGGGGAGGACCCAGTACTTC.

V and J are TRBV5-8 and TRBJ2-5, with D perhaps TRBD1 (5 bases). Germline V lookup: CDR1 SGHTS, CDR2 YDEGEE. This CDR3 spans 13 amino acids. The V and J ends lost 1 base and 5 bases respectively, with 9 bases between them. CDR3 loop: CASSLFQGETQYF. CDR3 DNA: TGTGCCAGCAGCTTGTTTCAGGGCGAGACCCAGTACTTC.

This clone was observed once. The V gene is TRBV6-5, the J gene TRBJ1-1, with TRBD1 matching 10 bases. V gave up 4 bases and J gave up 6 bases; unmatched junction bases: 5. CDR3 size: 14 residues. From germline, CDR1 is MNHEY and CDR2 SVGAGI. The DNA for the CDR3 is TGTGCCAGCAGTTGGGACAGGGGTAAGGCTGAAGCTTTCTTT. Translated: CASSWDRGKAEAFF.

The table lists this clone with a count of one. The genes are TRBV7-2 and TRBJ2-3, with D tentatively TRBD1 (6 bases). In germline, CDR1 is SGHTA, CDR2 FQGNSA. CDR3 length: 14 residues. V lost 2 bases to trimming and J lost 4 bases, with 10 bases between them. The CDR3 DNA follows: TGTGCCAGCAGCTTAAGGGGGTTTTCAGATACGCAGTATTTT. Protein sequence: CASSLRGFSDTQYF.

This clone was detected a few times. The V and J genes are TRBV5-1 and TRBJ2-1; 9 bases fit TRBD1. Losses at the gene ends were 4 bases for V and 1 base for J; bases not matched to a gene: 6. There are 16 residues in the CDR3. Germline loops: CDR1 SGHRS, CDR2 YFSETQ. CDR3 protein: CASSLTGTGSYNEQFF. CDR3 coding DNA: TGCGCCAGCAGCCTCACCGGGACAGGGTCCTACAATGAGCAGTTCTTC.

The chain is built from TRBV7-9 and TRBJ2-1, with 7 nucleotides matching TRBD1. The CDR3 totals 16 residues. CDR1 is SEHNR, CDR2 FQNEAQ, per germline (reference sequence). Trimming took 5 bases from V and 4 from J; bases not matched to a gene: 11. The CDR3 protein is CASSGREGTAYNEQFF. In DNA form, the CDR3 reads TGTGCCAGCAGCGGCCGGGAAGGGACAGCTTACAATGAGCAGTTCTTC.

The chain employs TRBV10-1 and TRBJ1-3, with D maybe TRBD1 (6 bases). Germline V lookup: CDR1 WNHNN, CDR2 SYGVQD (reference sequence). V lost 5 bases, J lost 3 bases, and 17 bases lay in between. The CDR3 runs 16 residues. CDR3 in DNA: TGCGCCAGCAGTCCCACATCAGGGGCGAGTGGAAACACCATATATTTT. This sequence encodes CASSPTSGASGNTIYF.

DNA of the CDR3: TGTGCCTGGATGAAAGCGGCATCCTACAATGAGCAGTTCTTC. It translates to CAWMKAASYNEQFF. The chain links TRBV30 to TRBJ2-1; tentative D call: TRBD2 (5 bases). The germline V and J ends were trimmed by 4 bases and 1 base, with 11 bases remaining between them. CDR3 size: 14 residues. From germline, CDR1 is GTSNPN and CDR2 SVGIG (reference sequence).

The chain recombines TRBV6-5 with TRBJ2-7; D gene unclear. CDR3 size: 14 residues. The germline gives CDR1 MNHEY, CDR2 SVGAGI. V shed 5 bases and J shed 4 bases, with 15 bases lying between them. The CDR3 loop reads CASSPTGLVYEQYF. In nucleotides, the CDR3 is TGTGCCAGCAGTCCTACGGGTTTGGTTTACGAGCAGTACTTC.

The V and J genes are TRBV7-3 and TRBJ2-2; 8 nucleotides agree with TRBD2. Germline trimming cut 0 bases from V and 0 bases from J; bases unmatched to any gene: 6. Germline loops: CDR1 SGHTA, CDR2 FQGTGA. The CDR3 loop spans 18 amino acids. CDR3 DNA sequence: TGTGCCAGCAGCTTAACGTTTCAAGCGGGGGCGAACACCGGGGAGCTGTTTTTT. It translates to CASSLTFQAGANTGELFF.

This rearrangement joins TRBV4-1 to TRBJ1-1; D is perhaps TRBD1 (5 bases). Germline values: CDR1 MGHRA, CDR2 YSYEKL. The CDR3 is 17 residues long. V was pared by 1 base and J by 5 bases, with 20 bases between. CDR3 residues: CASSQGGVSQKGTEAFF. The DNA for the CDR3 is TGCGCCAGCAGCCAAGGTGGGGTTTCGCAAAAGGGGACTGAAGCTTTCTTT.

The CDR3 sequence: CASSLAGANYGYTF. The DNA of the CDR3 is TGTGCCAGCAGCTTAGCAGGAGCTAACTATGGCTACACCTTC. The rearrangement links TRBV7-9 to TRBJ1-2; the D is unclear. This CDR3 comprises 14 residues. V was clipped by 0 bases and J by 0 bases, with 5 bases between them. CDR1 and CDR2 from the germline V gene are SEHNR and FQNEAQ (reference sequence).

In this sample, this clone turned up a few times. The gene calls are TRBV7-9 and TRBJ2-1; D is perhaps TRBD2 (6 bases). Per the germline V gene, CDR1 is SEHNR and CDR2 is FQNEAQ (reference sequence). The CDR3 loop spans 15 amino acids. Trimming removed 5 bases at V and 8 bases at J, with 19 bases between. CDR3 amino acids: CASSPQAGPWDEQFF. Written as DNA, the CDR3 is TGTGCCAGCAGCCCCCAAGCGGGTCCATGGGATGAGCAGTTCTTC.